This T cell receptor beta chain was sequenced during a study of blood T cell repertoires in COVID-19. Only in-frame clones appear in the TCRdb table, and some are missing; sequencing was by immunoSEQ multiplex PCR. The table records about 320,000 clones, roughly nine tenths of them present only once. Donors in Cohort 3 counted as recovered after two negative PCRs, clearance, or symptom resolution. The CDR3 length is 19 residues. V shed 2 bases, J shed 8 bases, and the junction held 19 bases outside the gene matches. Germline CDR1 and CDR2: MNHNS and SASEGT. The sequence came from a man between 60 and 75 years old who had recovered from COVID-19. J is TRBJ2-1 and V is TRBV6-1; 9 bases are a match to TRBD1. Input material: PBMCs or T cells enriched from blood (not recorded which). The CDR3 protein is CASSETRYTGDRETDEQFF. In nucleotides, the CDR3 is TGTGCCAGCAGTGAAACTCGATATACCGGGGACAGGGAAACCGATGAGCAGTTCTTC.